Given below is one T cell receptor (beta chain) in context. Study processing details: Reference gene primer amplification gave nucleated cell count estimates. Method: immunoSEQ multiplex PCR; TCRdb's copy keeps in-frame clones and lacks some. The V and J calls and the clone size are those of that table, but D and trimming were determined from the DNA. The sample has a few hundred thousand clones, around nine tenths seen once. The data belong to a study of blood T cell repertoires in COVID-19. Study-level information: COVID-19 samples from acute and convalescent phases originated in the United States, Italy and Spain. From T cells, B-cell-depleted T cells, or PBMCs came the material, which was cDNA or gDNA.

The sample taken for sequencing was peripheral blood. The clonotype originates from a man between 45 and 60 years old with acute or convalescent COVID-19.

The CDR3 nucleotides read TGTGCCAGCAGCCCGAATTTCGGGGGGAACTACAATGAGCAGTTCTTC. Encoded protein: CASSPNFGGNYNEQFF. The chain combines TRBV7-2 with TRBJ2-1; TRBD2 matches 7 bases. V shed 5 bases and J 3 bases; nucleotides not matched to a gene: 10. Germline assignment: CDR1 SGHTA and CDR2 FQGNSA. The CDR3 contains 16 residues.